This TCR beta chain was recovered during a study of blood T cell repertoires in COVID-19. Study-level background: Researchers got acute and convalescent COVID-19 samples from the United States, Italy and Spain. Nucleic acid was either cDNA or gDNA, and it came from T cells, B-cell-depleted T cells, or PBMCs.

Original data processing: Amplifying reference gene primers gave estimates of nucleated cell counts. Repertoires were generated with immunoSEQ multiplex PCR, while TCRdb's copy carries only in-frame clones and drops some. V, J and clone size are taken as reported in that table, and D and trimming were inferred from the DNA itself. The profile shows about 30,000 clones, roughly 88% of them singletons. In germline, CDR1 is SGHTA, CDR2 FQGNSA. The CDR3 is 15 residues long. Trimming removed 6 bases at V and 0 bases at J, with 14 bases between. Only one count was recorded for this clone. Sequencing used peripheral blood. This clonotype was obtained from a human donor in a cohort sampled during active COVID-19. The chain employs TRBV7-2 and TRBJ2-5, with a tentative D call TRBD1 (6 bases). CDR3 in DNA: TGTGCCAGCAGTCGGGACAAATCCTACCAAGAGACCCAGTACTTC. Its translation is CASSRDKSYQETQYF.